Reported below is one T cell receptor beta chain. Its antigen remains unidentified. This specimen comes from a study of graft-versus-host responses after intestinal transplantation. As for the study in general: Transplants were multivisceral, liver-intestinal, or isolated intestinal. Among the recipients, all got anti-thymocyte globulin induction and then tacrolimus and steroids for around 3 years. Study results and caveats: The authors found GvH clones in recipient marrow, some appearing first in ileum or blood.

TCRdb's copy holds only in-frame clones and misses some; the assay was immunoSEQ multiplex PCR. The sample contains tens of thousands of clones, more than 85% of which appear only once. CDR3 length: 13 amino acids. The germline V gene encodes CDR1 LNHDA and CDR2 SQIVND (reference sequence). Trimming removed 1 base at V and 5 bases at J, with 8 bases between. The genes are TRBV19 and TRBJ1-1, with D maybe TRBD1 (5 bases). The material was unstimulated CD4+ T cells sorted from spleen or lymph node cells, obtained before transplant. This TCR derives from a human donor who was the organ donor for an intestinal transplant. CDR3 amino acids: CASSIAGRTEAFF. In DNA form, the CDR3 reads TGTGCCAGTAGTATAGCAGGGAGGACTGAAGCTTTCTTT.